This T cell receptor beta chain was found in a study of shared clonotypes between healthy human individuals. Points from the study as a whole: The generation probabilities recorded for non-shared clonotypes fell below those of clonotypes shared by all four donors. In this cohort, only blood was sampled, and tissue repertoires likely differ.

This CDR3 is built from 15 residues. J was trimmed by 6 bases and V by 4 bases; bases with no gene match: 8. CDR1 and CDR2 from the germline V gene are SGHRS and YFSETQ. TCRdb's table, derived via immunoSEQ multiplex PCR, lists solely in-frame clones and lacks some. The sample contains nearly 750,000 clones, 72% of which appear only once. Turning to this clone: Its antigen is as yet unknown.

The sequence was collected from a woman in her twenties or thirties in good health. The chain couples TRBV5-1 to TRBJ2-1; 9 bases map to TRBD1. The material sequenced was memory CD4+ T cells sorted from blood. Subset noted: CD45RA-negative fraction. The CDR3 DNA reads as TGCGCCAGCAGCGTAACAGGGGGCCAGGTCAATGAGCAGTTCTTC. Translated, it gives CASSVTGGQVNEQFF. Supplemented by reference TRBV5-1 and TRBJ2-1, the full variable domain reads KAGVTQTPRYLIKTRGQQVTLSCSPISGHRSVSWYQQTPGQGLQFLFEYFSETQRNKGNFPGRFSGRQFSNSRSEMNVSTLELGDSALYLCASSVTGGQVNEQFFGPGTRLTVL.